This TCR beta chain emerged from a study of T-cell reconstitution after alpha-beta-depleted transplantation in children. This clonotype was observed at least ten times. Preparation of the TCRbeta library involved a method that used unique molecular identifiers. TCRdb passed the PCR reads through MiXCR, listing each CDR3 protein once. The sample has a few hundred thousand distinct CDR3 sequences; roughly 14% are singletons. The receptor's source is a human donor who donated a stem cell graft to a child with Fanconi anemia. Sequencing used PBMCs, obtained from the stem cell graft.

The CDR3 DNA reads TGTGCCAGCAGCTCCGGGACGTCTGCGAACACCGGGGAGCTGTTTTTT. It yields the protein CASSSGTSANTGELFF. V is TRBV7-8 and J is TRBJ2-2; D could derive from TRBD1 or TRBD2 (5 bases each). V lost 4 bases and J lost 0, with 12 bases in between. This CDR3 region has 16 residues. The V gene's germline CDR1 is SGHVS and CDR2 FQNEAQ.